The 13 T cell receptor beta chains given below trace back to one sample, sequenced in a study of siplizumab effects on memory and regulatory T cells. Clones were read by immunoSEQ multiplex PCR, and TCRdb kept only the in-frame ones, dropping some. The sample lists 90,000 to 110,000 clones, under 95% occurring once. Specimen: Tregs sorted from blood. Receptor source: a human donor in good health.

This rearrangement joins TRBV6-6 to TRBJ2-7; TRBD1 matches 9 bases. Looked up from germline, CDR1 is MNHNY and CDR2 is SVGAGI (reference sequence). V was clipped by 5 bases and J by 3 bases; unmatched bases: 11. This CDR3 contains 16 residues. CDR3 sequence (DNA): TGTGCCAGCAGTAAAGACAGGGGGTACCTGGTCTACGAGCAGTACTTC. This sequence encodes CASSKDRGYLVYEQYF.

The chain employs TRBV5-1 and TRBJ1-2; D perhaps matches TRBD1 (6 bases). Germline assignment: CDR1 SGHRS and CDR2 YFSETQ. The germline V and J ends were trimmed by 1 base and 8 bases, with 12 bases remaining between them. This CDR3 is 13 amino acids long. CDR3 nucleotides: TGCGCCAGCAGCTTGTTCGGGGGGCAAGGCTACACCTTC. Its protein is CASSLFGGQGYTF.

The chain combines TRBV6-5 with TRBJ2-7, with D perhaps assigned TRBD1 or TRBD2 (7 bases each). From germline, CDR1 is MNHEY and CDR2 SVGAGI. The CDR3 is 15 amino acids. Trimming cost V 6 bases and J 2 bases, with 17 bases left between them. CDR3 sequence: CASRPGGTVPYEQYF. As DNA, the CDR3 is TGTGCCAGCAGGCCCGGGGGGACAGTACCCTACGAGCAGTACTTC.

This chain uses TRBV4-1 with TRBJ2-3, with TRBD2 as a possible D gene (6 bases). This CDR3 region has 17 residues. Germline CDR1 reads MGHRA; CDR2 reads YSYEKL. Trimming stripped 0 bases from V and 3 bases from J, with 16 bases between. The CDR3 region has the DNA TGCGCCAGCAGCCAAGATATCCCCGGGAGTAGGACAGATACGCAGTATTTT. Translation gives CASSQDIPGSRTDTQYF.

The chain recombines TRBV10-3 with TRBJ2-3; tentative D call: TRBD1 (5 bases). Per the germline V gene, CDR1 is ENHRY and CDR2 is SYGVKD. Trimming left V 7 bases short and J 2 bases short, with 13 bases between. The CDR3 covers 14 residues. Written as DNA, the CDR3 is TGTGCCATCACCGATGGACATAACACAGATACGCAGTATTTT. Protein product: CAITDGHNTDTQYF.

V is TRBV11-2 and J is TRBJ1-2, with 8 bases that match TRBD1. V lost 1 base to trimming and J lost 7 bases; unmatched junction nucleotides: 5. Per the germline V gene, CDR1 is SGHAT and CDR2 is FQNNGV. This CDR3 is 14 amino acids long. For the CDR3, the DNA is TGTGCCAGCAGCTTAGGGACAGGGAGAGTTGGCTACACCTTC. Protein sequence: CASSLGTGRVGYTF.

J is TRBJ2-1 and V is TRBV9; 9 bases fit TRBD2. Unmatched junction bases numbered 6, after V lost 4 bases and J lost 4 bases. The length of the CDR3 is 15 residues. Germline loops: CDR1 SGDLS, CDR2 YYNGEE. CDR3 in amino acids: CASSPSGGPYNEQFF. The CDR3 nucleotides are TGTGCCAGCAGCCCAAGCGGGGGGCCTTACAATGAGCAGTTCTTC.

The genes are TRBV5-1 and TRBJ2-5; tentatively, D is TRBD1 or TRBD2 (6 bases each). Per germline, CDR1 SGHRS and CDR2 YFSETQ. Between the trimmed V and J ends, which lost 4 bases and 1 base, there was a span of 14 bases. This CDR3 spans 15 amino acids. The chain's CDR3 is CASSRNPGAQETQYF. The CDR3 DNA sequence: TGCGCCAGCAGCAGGAACCCGGGGGCCCAAGAGACCCAGTACTTC.

This chain's CDR3 is CASSLGRTGLFSPLHF. CDR3 coding DNA: TGTGCCAGCAGCTTAGGGCGGACAGGATTATTTTCACCCCTCCACTTT. The V and J genes are TRBV7-9 and TRBJ1-6, with 7 bases matching TRBD1. V shed 1 base and J 9 bases; nucleotides not matched to a gene: 9. Per the germline V gene, CDR1 is SEHNR and CDR2 is FQNEAQ (reference sequence). This CDR3 contains 16 residues.

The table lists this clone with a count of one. Here the CDR3 DNA reads TGTGCCACCCTTGGGGGAAACAACTATGGCTACACCTTC. It is translated as CATLGGNNYGYTF. The chain carries TRBV6-5 and TRBJ1-2; tentative D call: TRBD1 (5 bases). V shed 10 bases and J shed 2 bases, with 14 bases lying between them. The CDR3 runs 13 residues. Germline loops: CDR1 MNHEY, CDR2 SVGAGI.

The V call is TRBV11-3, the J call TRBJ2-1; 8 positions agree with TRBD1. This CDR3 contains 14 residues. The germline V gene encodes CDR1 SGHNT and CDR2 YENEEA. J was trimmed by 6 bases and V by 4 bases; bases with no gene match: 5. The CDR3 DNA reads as TGTGCCAGCAGCTCCGCAGGGGGCCGCAATGAGCAGTTCTTC. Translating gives CASSSAGGRNEQFF.

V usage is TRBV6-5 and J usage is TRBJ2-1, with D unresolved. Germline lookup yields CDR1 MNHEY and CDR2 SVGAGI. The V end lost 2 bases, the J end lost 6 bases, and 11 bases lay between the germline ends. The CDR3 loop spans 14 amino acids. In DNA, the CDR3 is TGTGCCAGCAGTTACCTCCGCCCGGGCAATGAGCAGTTCTTC. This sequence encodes CASSYLRPGNEQFF.

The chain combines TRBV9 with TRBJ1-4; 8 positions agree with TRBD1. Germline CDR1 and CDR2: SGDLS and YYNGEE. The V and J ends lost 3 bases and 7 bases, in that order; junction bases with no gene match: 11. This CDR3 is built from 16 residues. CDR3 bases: TGTGCCAGCAGCGCGAGACAGGGGTCAGTGGGTGAAAAACTGTTTTTT. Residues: CASSARQGSVGEKLFF.